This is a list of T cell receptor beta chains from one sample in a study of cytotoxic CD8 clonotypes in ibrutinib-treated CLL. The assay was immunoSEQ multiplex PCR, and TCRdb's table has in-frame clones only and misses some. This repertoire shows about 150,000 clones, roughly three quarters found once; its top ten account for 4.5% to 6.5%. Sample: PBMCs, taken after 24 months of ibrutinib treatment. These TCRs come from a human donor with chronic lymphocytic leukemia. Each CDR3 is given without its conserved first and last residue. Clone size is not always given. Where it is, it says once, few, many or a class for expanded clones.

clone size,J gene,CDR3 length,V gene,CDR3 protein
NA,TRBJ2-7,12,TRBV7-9,ASSLLGGAYEQY
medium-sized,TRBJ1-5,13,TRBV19,ASTGQRYSNQPQH
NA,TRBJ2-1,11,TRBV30,AWTRGVGAEQF
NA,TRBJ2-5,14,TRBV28,ASTTGTSPQKETQY
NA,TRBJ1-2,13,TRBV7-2,ASSFRDRGPGGYT
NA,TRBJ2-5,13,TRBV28,ARPLGYKREETQY
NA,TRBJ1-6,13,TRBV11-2,ASSLGGPYNSPLH
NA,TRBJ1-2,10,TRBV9,ASSGQGHGYT
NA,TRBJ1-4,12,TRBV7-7,ASSLGPYNEKLF
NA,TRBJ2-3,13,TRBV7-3,ASTPSGGPTDTQY
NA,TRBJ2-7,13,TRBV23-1,ASKGTGAGWDEQY
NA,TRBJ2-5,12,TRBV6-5,ASRDDRGWETQY
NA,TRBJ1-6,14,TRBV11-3,ASSPRTGAYNSPLH
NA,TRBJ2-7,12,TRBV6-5,ASSGGGISYEQY
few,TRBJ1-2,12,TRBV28,ASSPTGVRDGYT
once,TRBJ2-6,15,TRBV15,ATSRGGAHGGANVLT
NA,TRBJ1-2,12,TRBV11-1,ASSAKQGAYGYT
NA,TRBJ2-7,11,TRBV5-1,ASSDRERGEQY
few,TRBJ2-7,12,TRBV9,ASSVTLAGAEQY
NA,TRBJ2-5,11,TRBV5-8,ASNRGAQETQY
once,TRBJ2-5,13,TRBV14,ASSHLGLPQETQY
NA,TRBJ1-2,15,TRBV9,ASSASRDSHNVYGYT
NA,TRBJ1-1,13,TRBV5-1,ASSDIRTTGTEAF
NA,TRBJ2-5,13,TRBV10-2,ASSEVWEEGETQY
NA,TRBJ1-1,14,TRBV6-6,ASSLTVGDLGTEAF
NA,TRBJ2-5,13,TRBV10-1,ASSEGPGGRETQY
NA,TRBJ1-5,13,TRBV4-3,ASSQARGYNQPQH
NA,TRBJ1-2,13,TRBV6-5,ASSYLAGPRGGYT
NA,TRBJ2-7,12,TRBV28,ASSLVGPQYEQY
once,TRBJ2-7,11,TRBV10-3,AISREGGYEQY
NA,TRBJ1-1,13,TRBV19,ASSNLYTGPTEAF
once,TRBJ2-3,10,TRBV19,ASSIEGGTQY
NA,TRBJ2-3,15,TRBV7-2,ASSWTSGGWGTDTQY
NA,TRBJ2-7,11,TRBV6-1,ASSDGRPRGQY
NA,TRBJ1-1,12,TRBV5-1,ASSFSRVAAEAF
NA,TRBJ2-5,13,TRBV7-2,ASSLVGVQGGTQY
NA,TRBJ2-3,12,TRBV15,ATSRGGSTDTQY
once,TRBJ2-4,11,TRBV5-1,ASSLGGVDIQY
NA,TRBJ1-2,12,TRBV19,ASSRIGSGRGYT
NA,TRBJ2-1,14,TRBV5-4,ASSPGTSGSVNEQF
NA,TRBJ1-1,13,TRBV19,ASSIVGVGNTEAF
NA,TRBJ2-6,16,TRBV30,AWRPRAGWTSGANVLT
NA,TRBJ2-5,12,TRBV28,ASNTGGQQETQY
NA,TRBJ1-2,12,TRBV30,AWKVWAHNYGYT
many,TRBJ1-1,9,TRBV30,AWSGKREAF
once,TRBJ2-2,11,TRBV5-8,APRGRYTGELF
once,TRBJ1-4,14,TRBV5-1,ASSLGQPLTNEKLF
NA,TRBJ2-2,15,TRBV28,ASSPPAGPPNTGELF
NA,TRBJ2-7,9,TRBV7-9,ASSFVGEQY
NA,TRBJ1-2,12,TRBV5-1,ASSQADATYGYT